The 20 T cell receptor beta chains given below trace back to one sample, sequenced in a study of cytomegalovirus exposure and HLA in healthy donors. The PCR contained 60 Vbeta and 13 Jbeta primers. The method was immunoSEQ multiplex PCR; TCRdb's version includes in-frame clones alone and lacks a portion of them. The sample has some 110,000 clones; 70% to 80% are singletons. The material sequenced was PBMCs. These receptors originate from a woman under 30 in good health and CMV-seropositive.

The chain couples TRBV10-1 to TRBJ2-7; TRBD2 aligns across 8 bases. The germline CDR1 and CDR2 sequences are WNHNN and SYGVQD (reference sequence). V lost 2 bases and J lost 4; bases outside the gene matches: 10. This CDR3 comprises 16 residues. CDR3 nucleotides: TGCGCCAGCAGTGAGGGGTTCCTCGCGGGAGGTTACGAGCAGTACTTC. Encoded protein: CASSEGFLAGGYEQYF.

V is TRBV27 and J is TRBJ1-3; no clear D. V was pared by 4 bases and J by 0 bases, with 4 bases between. This CDR3 contains 13 residues. Germline lookup yields CDR1 MNHEY and CDR2 SMNVEV (reference sequence). CDR3 in amino acids: CASSYGSGNTIYF. CDR3 in DNA: TGTGCCAGCAGTTACGGCTCTGGAAACACCATATATTTT.

This clone turned up a few times. V usage is TRBV10-3 and J usage is TRBJ1-1; 7 nucleotides align to TRBD1. Germline CDR1 ENHRY, CDR2 SYGVKD. With 11 bases clipped from V and 0 bases from J, the junction kept 9 bases outside the gene matches. The CDR3 runs to 14 residues. The CDR3: CASYRGSLNTEAFF. In DNA, the CDR3 is TGTGCCTCCTACAGGGGTTCGCTGAACACTGAAGCTTTCTTT.

V gene TRBV27 combines with J gene TRBJ1-5; TRBD1 aligns across 8 bases. J gave up 4 bases and V 8 bases, and 7 bases lay outside the gene matches. Germline V lookup: CDR1 MNHEY, CDR2 SMNVEV (reference sequence). The CDR3 runs 14 residues. CDR3 in amino acids: CASRSGTGNQPQHF. CDR3 bases: TGTGCCAGCCGTTCCGGGACAGGTAATCAGCCCCAGCATTTT.

This chain links TRBV7-2 with TRBJ2-7; D is unresolved. Germline V gene sequence: CDR1 SGHTA, CDR2 FQGNSA. This CDR3 is 15 amino acids long. Trimming stripped 0 bases from V and 4 bases from J, with 13 bases between. The CDR3 region has the DNA TGTGCCAGCAGCTTAGCTTTACTCTCGCAATACGAGCAGTACTTC. Amino acid sequence: CASSLALLSQYEQYF.

CDR3 in DNA: TGTGCCAGTAGTCCCCCCCAATCAGATACGCAGTATTTT. Its protein product is CASSPPQSDTQYF. V usage is TRBV19 and J usage is TRBJ2-3; no reliable D call. The CDR3 has 13 amino acids. The V end was cut by 5 bases, the J end by 4 bases, with 10 bases between. Per germline, CDR1 LNHDA and CDR2 SQIVND (reference sequence).

The chain uses TRBV6-5 and TRBJ2-7, with a possible D match to TRBD1 (6 bases). Germline CDR1 and CDR2: MNHEY and SVGAGI. Between the trimmed V and J ends, which lost 10 bases and 4 bases, there was a span of 17 bases. This CDR3 has 13 residues. In DNA, the CDR3 is TGTGCCACCACAGGGTTGGATTGGTACGAGCAGTACTTC. It encodes CATTGLDWYEQYF.

This clone was counted between two and nine times. This chain uses TRBV5-1 with TRBJ2-5; the D gene is possibly TRBD1 (7 bases). CDR3 size: 13 residues. Germline loops: CDR1 SGHRS, CDR2 YFSETQ. V was pared by 3 bases and J by 4 bases, with 10 bases between. CDR3 sequence: CASSSQGGETQYF. CDR3 in DNA: TGCGCCAGCAGCTCCCAGGGGGGAGAGACCCAGTACTTC.

The chain combines TRBV27 with TRBJ2-1, with D perhaps matching TRBD2 (6 bases). Trimming pared 8 bases from V and 4 bases from J, leaving 18 bases between. From germline, CDR1 is MNHEY and CDR2 SMNVEV (reference sequence). The CDR3 is 15 amino acids. The CDR3 reads CASGPPGLLYNEQFF. The CDR3 DNA reads TGTGCCAGCGGGCCTCCGGGACTCCTATACAATGAGCAGTTCTTC.

V gene TRBV27 combines with J gene TRBJ2-5, with 8 bases lining up with TRBD1. CDR1 and CDR2 from the germline V gene are MNHEY and SMNVEV (reference sequence). V lost 3 bases to trimming and J lost 2 bases; unmatched junction nucleotides: 8. The CDR3 sequence is 16 residues long. The CDR3 loop is CASSLGTGVRQETQYF. The CDR3 DNA is TGTGCCAGCAGTTTGGGGACAGGAGTCAGACAAGAGACCCAGTACTTC.

The chain employs TRBV7-9 and TRBJ1-3, with 9 bases identical to TRBD1. Per germline, CDR1 SEHNR and CDR2 FQNEAQ (reference sequence). The CDR3 is made up of 17 amino acids. The trim removed 2 bases at V and 4 bases at J, leaving 9 bases unmatched. The CDR3: CASSLSAAGQGGNTIYF. The CDR3 region has the DNA TGTGCCAGCAGCTTAAGCGCCGCGGGACAGGGCGGAAACACCATATATTTT.

The chain combines TRBV21-1 with TRBJ2-5; the table calls TRBD2, which could not be checked here. TRBV21-1 is listed as a pseudogene. This CDR3 comprises 18 residues. CDR3 residues: CASSNDRLAGGGKETQYF. Here the CDR3 DNA reads TGTGCCAGCAGCAACGACAGGCTAGCGGGAGGTGGTAAAGAGACCCAGTACTTC.

The chain is built from TRBV23-1 and TRBJ2-5; D gene uncertain. TRBV23-1 is known as an ORF, though its function is uncertain. V was trimmed by 8 bases and J by 4 bases, leaving 17 bases between them. This CDR3 is built from 14 residues. CDR3 in amino acids: CASPHSSCGETQYF. The DNA for the CDR3 is TGCGCCAGCCCCCATAGCTCATGTGGAGAGACCCAGTACTTC.

The chain couples TRBV7-9 to TRBJ1-5, with 7 bases that match TRBD1. V was clipped by 0 bases and J by 2 bases; unmatched bases: 1. Looked up from germline, CDR1 is SEHNR and CDR2 is FQNEAQ (reference sequence). This CDR3 is 15 amino acids long. CDR3 DNA sequence: TGTGCCAGCAGCTTAGCCGACAGGGGCAATCAGCCCCAGCATTTT. It translates to CASSLADRGNQPQHF. Variable domain in full (rest from reference TRBV7-9 and TRBJ1-5): DTGVSQNPRHKITKRGQNVTFRCDPISEHNRLYWYRQTLGQGPEFLTYFQNEAQLEKSRLLSDRFSAERPKGSFSTLEIQRTEQGDSAMYLCASSLADRGNQPQHFGDGTRLSIL.

The chain combines TRBV19 with TRBJ2-6; 9 nucleotides agree with TRBD1. Trimming cost V 6 bases and J 0 bases; bases outside gene matches: 12. The CDR3 runs to 19 residues. Germline-derived CDR1 and CDR2 are LNHDA and SQIVND (reference sequence). The CDR3 DNA is TGTGCCAGTAGGATCTGGACAGGGGAGGTGAACTCTGGGGCCAACGTCCTGACTTTC. This encodes CASRIWTGEVNSGANVLTF.

The genes are TRBV5-1 and TRBJ1-2; TRBD1 aligns across 7 bases. Germline CDR1 SGHRS, CDR2 YFSETQ. V lost 0 bases and J lost 0; bases outside the gene matches: 5. The CDR3 spans 16 residues. In nucleotides, the CDR3 is TGCGCCAGCAGCTTGGACAGGGGATCAACTAACTATGGCTACACCTTC. It encodes CASSLDRGSTNYGYTF.

This clone was counted between two and nine times. V usage is TRBV19 and J usage is TRBJ2-1, with 11 bases lining up with TRBD2. J was trimmed by 4 bases and V by 6 bases; bases with no gene match: 5. Germline lookup yields CDR1 LNHDA and CDR2 SQIVND (reference sequence). The CDR3 is 15 amino acids. CDR3 protein: CASRLAGARYNEQFF. CDR3 bases: TGTGCCAGTAGACTAGCGGGAGCTCGGTACAATGAGCAGTTCTTC.

Comments on this clone: One junction end does not reproduce the germline sequence, and a read error may be involved. This chain uses TRBV5-1 with TRBJ1-1; 9 bases line up with TRBD1. Germline lookup yields CDR1 SGHRS and CDR2 YFSETQ. CDR3 length: 15 amino acids. The CDR3 region is CASSPRTGASTDAFF. The CDR3 nucleotides read TGCGCCAGCAGTCCGCGGACAGGGGCATCCACTGACGCTTTCTTT.

The genes are TRBV4-2 and TRBJ1-1; possible D gene TRBD1, 5 bases. Trimming cost V 0 bases and J 0 bases, with 8 bases left between them. This CDR3 is 15 amino acids long. Germline V gene lookup returns CDR1 LGHNA and CDR2 YNFKEQ. The CDR3 bases are TGTGCCAGCAGCCAAGACCACAGGCTGAACACTGAAGCTTTCTTT. Translating gives CASSQDHRLNTEAFF.

This clone was observed once. The germline gene is not matched at one end of the junction; a read error may be the cause. The V and J genes are TRBV7-7 and TRBJ2-5; maybe TRBD1 (6 bases). CDR1 is SSHAT and CDR2 is FNYEAQ in the germline V gene (reference sequence). The CDR3 has 14 residues. CDR3 region: CASSLEGVGETQYF. CDR3 in DNA: TGTGCTAGCAGCTTAGAGGGGGTCGGCGAGACCCAGTACTTC.